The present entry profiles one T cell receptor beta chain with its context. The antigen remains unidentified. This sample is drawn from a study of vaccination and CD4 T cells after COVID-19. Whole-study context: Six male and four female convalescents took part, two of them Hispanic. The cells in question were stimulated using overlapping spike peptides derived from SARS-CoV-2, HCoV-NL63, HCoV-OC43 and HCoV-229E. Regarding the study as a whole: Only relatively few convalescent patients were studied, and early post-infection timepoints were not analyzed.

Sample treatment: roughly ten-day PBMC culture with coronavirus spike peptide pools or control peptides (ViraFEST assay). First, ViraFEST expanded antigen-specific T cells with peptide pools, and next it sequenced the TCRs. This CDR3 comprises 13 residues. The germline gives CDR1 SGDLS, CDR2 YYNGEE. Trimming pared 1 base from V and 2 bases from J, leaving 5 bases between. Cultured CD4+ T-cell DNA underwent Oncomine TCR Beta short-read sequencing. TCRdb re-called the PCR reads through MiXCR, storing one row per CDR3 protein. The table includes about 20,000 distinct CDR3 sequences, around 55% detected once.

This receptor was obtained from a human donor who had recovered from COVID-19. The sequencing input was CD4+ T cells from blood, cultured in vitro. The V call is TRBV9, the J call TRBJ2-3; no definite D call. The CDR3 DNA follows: TGTGCCAGCAGCGTAACCTACACAGATACGCAGTATTTT. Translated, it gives CASSVTYTDTQYF.